Listed here are 30 T cell receptor beta chains from one sample, sequenced in a study of blood T cells in healthy people across ages. Primed by a sample-barcoded 5' primer and a J-beta primer mix, a second PCR proceeded for about 7 to 12 cycles. TCRdb called the 5' RACE reads again in MiXCR, with one record for every CDR3 protein. The data show around 1.5 million distinct CDR3 sequences, approximately 42% seen once. Sample: blood. The origin of the receptors is a woman between 18 and 29 years old in good health.

The table lists this clonotype with a few counts. The chain uses TRBV12-3 or TRBV12-4 and TRBJ2-5, with 12 bases aligning to TRBD1. The ends lost 5 bases at V and 5 bases at J; junction bases unmatched: 6. The CDR3 is 15 amino acids. CDR3 coding DNA: TGTGCCAGCAGTACCGGGACAGGGGGCGGGGAGACCCAGTACTTC. It specifies CASSTGTGGGETQYF.

This clonotype is a singleton in its sample. The chain joins TRBV2 to TRBJ1-5; D remains ambiguous. The CDR3 is 13 amino acids. Germline V gene data show CDR1 as SNHLY and CDR2 as FYNNEI. Between the trimmed V and J ends, which lost 4 bases and 5 bases, there was a span of 9 bases. In DNA, the CDR3 is TGTGCCAGCAGTGGCCAAGGTTATCAGCCCCAGCATTTT. Protein product: CASSGQGYQPQHF. Combining the CDR3 with reference TRBV2 and TRBJ1-5 gives the whole variable domain EPEVTQTPSHQVTQMGQEVILRCVPISNHLYFYWYRQILGQKVEFLVSFYNNEISEKSEIFDDQFSVERPDGSNFTLKIRSTKLEDSAMYFCASSGQGYQPQHFGDGTRLSIL.

In this sample, this clonotype turned up a few times. The V and J genes are TRBV7-2 and TRBJ2-4, with a tentative D call TRBD1 (8 bases). With the DNA end fitting TRBJ2-7 better, the J assignment may be wrong. The CDR3 consists of 16 residues. Germline assignment: CDR1 SGHTA and CDR2 FQGNSA. In DNA, the CDR3 is TGTGCCAGCAGCTTGGATGCAACAGGGGGGGGCTACGAGCAGTACTTC. It translates to CASSLDATGGGYEQYF.

The rearrangement links TRBV10-2 to TRBJ1-1; the match to TRBD1 covers 7 bases. There are 15 residues in the CDR3. Trimming cost V 6 bases and J 0 bases; bases outside gene matches: 7. Germline values: CDR1 WSHSY, CDR2 SAAADI. Here the CDR3 DNA reads TGCGCCAGCAGGCTGACAGGGACCATGAACACTGAAGCTTTCTTT. Translating gives CASRLTGTMNTEAFF.

The genes are TRBV10-2 and TRBJ2-7; 8 nucleotides align to TRBD2. Germline CDR1 is WSHSY and CDR2 is SAAADI. This CDR3 has 13 amino acids. V lost 7 bases, J lost 9 bases, and 11 bases stayed unmatched. The DNA of the CDR3 is TGCGCCAGCAATGGAGTCGAGCGGGAGTGGCAGTACTTC. This translates into CASNGVEREWQYF.

The sample holds many counts of this clonotype. The chain employs TRBV7-2 and TRBJ1-1; no clear D. Germline CDR1 and CDR2: SGHTA and FQGNSA. The CDR3 totals 14 residues. Trimming took off 0 bases at V and 2 bases at J, with 7 bases between the two ends. This CDR3 reads CASSLANINTEAFF. CDR3 in DNA: TGTGCCAGCAGCTTAGCGAACATTAACACTGAAGCTTTCTTT.

V and J are TRBV6-1 and TRBJ2-5; maybe TRBD2 (6 bases). V was cut by 0 bases and J by 5 bases, with 16 bases left in between. CDR1 MNHNS and CDR2 SASEGT come from the germline V gene. This CDR3 has 16 amino acids. This chain's CDR3 is CASSEALRSAGETQYF. In nucleotides, the CDR3 is TGTGCCAGCAGTGAAGCCCTCAGGTCAGCGGGTGAGACCCAGTACTTC.

The rearrangement joins TRBV2 to TRBJ1-4; unclear D gene. CDR1 and CDR2 (germline): SNHLY, FYNNEI. The CDR3 has 14 amino acids. The V and J ends lost 7 bases and 2 bases respectively, with 11 bases between them. CDR3 region: CASKEEYTNEKLFF. CDR3 DNA sequence: TGTGCCAGCAAAGAAGAATACACTAATGAAAAACTGTTTTTT.

J is TRBJ2-1 and V is TRBV12-3 or TRBV12-4, with D perhaps TRBD1 (5 bases). The end of the DNA is better explained by TRBJ2-7, so the J call may be wrong. The CDR3 is 13 amino acids. The CDR3 coding sequence is TGTGCCAGCAGCCCCTTAGGGGCCTACGAGCAGTACTTC. Translated, it gives CASSPLGAYEQYF.

V usage is TRBV25-1 and J usage is TRBJ2-7; 10 nucleotides agree with TRBD2. The CDR3 runs 16 residues. CDR1 and CDR2 from the germline V gene are MGHDK and SYGVNS. V trimming: 2 bases; J trimming: 6 bases; junction bases outside the gene matches: 10. Written as DNA, the CDR3 is TGTGCCAGCAGTGAAATGAGCGGGTTAGCGGGAGGCGAGCAGTACTTC. Protein product: CASSEMSGLAGGEQYF.

This clonotype was observed a handful of times. CDR3 loop: CSVGALLGDTQYF. CDR3 in DNA: TGCAGCGTTGGGGCCCTACTGGGGGATACGCAGTATTTT. The chain joins TRBV29-1 to TRBJ2-3; D is uncertain. Trimming cost V 4 bases and J 6 bases, with 14 bases left between them. Germline V gene lookup returns CDR1 SQVTM and CDR2 ANQGSEA. The CDR3 has 13 amino acids.

The chain is built from TRBV5-1 and TRBJ2-1; D not resolved. CDR1 SGHRS and CDR2 YFSETQ come from the germline V gene. This CDR3 spans 15 amino acids. The V end lost 1 base, the J end lost 5 bases, and 13 bases lay between the germline ends. In DNA form, the CDR3 reads TGCGCCAGCAGCTTGTTTGGTCTAGAGAACAATGAGCAGTTCTTC. Its protein is CASSLFGLENNEQFF. Based on the CDR3 plus reference TRBV5-1 and TRBJ2-1, the full variable domain is KAGVTQTPRYLIKTRGQQVTLSCSPISGHRSVSWYQQTPGQGLQFLFEYFSETQRNKGNFPGRFSGRQFSNSRSEMNVSTLELGDSALYLCASSLFGLENNEQFFGPGTRLTVL.

This clonotype was picked up a small number of times. The chain recombines TRBV30 with TRBJ1-5, with 7 bases that match TRBD1. CDR1 is GTSNPN and CDR2 is SVGIG in the germline V gene (reference sequence). The CDR3 is 13 residues long. J was trimmed by 7 bases and V by 3 bases; bases with no gene match: 6. The CDR3 bases are TGTGCCTGGAGCGTTGACAGGGAACAGCCCCAGCATTTT. Translated: CAWSVDREQPQHF.

This clonotype was seen only a few times. The gene calls are TRBV12-3 or TRBV12-4 and TRBJ2-1; the D is unclear. The CDR3 runs 14 residues. Trimming pared 6 bases from V and 4 bases from J, leaving 13 bases between. The CDR3 loop reads CASRDADGYNEQFF. The CDR3 bases are TGTGCCAGCAGAGACGCCGACGGATACAATGAGCAGTTCTTC.

The chain has TRBV20-1 and TRBJ1-2, with TRBD1 matching 11 bases. The junction had 4 bases not matched to a gene; V was cut back by 3 bases and J by 4 bases. This CDR3 comprises 14 residues. Germline V gene sequence: CDR1 DFQATT, CDR2 SNEGSKA (reference sequence). As DNA, the CDR3 is TGCAGTGCTAGCACCGGGACAGGGGGCTATGGCTACACCTTC. Its protein product is CSASTGTGGYGYTF.

The chain is built from TRBV6-1 and TRBJ2-1; 10 bases align to TRBD2. The junction had 14 bases not matched to a gene; V was cut back by 5 bases and J by 7 bases. The CDR3 runs 17 residues. CDR1 and CDR2 (germline): MNHNS, SASEGT. The CDR3 protein is CASSLRLAGPPGNEQFF. In nucleotides, the CDR3 is TGTGCCAGCAGTCTCCGACTAGCGGGTCCTCCAGGGAATGAGCAGTTCTTC.

The chain uses TRBV2 and TRBJ1-2, with 11 bases aligning to TRBD1. The length of the CDR3 is 14 residues. The ends lost 1 base at V and 8 bases at J; junction bases unmatched: 3. Germline loops: CDR1 SNHLY, CDR2 FYNNEI. CDR3 region: CASSEERTGGGYTF. The CDR3 DNA reads as TGTGCCAGCAGTGAAGAGAGGACAGGGGGCGGCTACACCTTC.

Here the CDR3 reads CASSQNRGYSGANVLTF. The CDR3 DNA reads as TGTGCCAGCAGCCAAAACCGAGGGTACTCTGGGGCCAACGTCCTGACTTTC. This chain joins TRBV3-1 and TRBJ2-6, with D possibly matching TRBD2 (5 bases). V lost 2 bases and J 0 bases, leaving 11 bases between the germline ends. The CDR3 consists of 17 residues. Germline loops: CDR1 LGHDT, CDR2 YNNKEL (reference sequence).

The CDR3 nucleotides are TGTGCCAGCAGTGAACTTCAGGGTATTTCAGATACGCAGTATTTT. Protein sequence: CASSELQGISDTQYF. The chain carries TRBV6-1 and TRBJ2-3, with D perhaps matching TRBD1 (5 bases). The CDR3 has 15 residues. V was cut by 2 bases and J by 4 bases, with 13 bases left in between. In germline, CDR1 is MNHNS, CDR2 SASEGT.

The rearrangement uses TRBV27 and TRBJ2-1; tentatively, D is TRBD1 or TRBD2 (6 bases each). V lost 6 bases and J 7 bases, leaving 25 bases between the germline ends. Per the germline V gene, CDR1 is MNHEY and CDR2 is SMNVEV (reference sequence). This CDR3 is 17 amino acids long. For the CDR3, the DNA is TGTGCCAGCAGGCAAAGGGGGGACGGGAGTTTATTTAATGAGCAGTTCTTC. Its translation is CASRQRGDGSLFNEQFF.

V is TRBV21-1 and J is TRBJ2-2; no DNA check was done on the table's D call, TRBD2. TRBV21-1 is annotated as a pseudogene. The CDR3 covers 14 residues. CDR3 in DNA: TGTGCCAGCAGCAACCGGACTGGAACCGGGGAGCTGTTTTTT. Translated: CASSNRTGTGELFF.

This clonotype was picked up a small number of times. The rearrangement uses TRBV7-6 and TRBJ2-7; perhaps TRBD1 as D (6 bases). Germline V CDR1 and CDR2: SGHVS, FNYEAQ. V lost 2 bases and J lost 5, with 16 bases in between. The CDR3 is made up of 15 amino acids. The CDR3 reads CASSLSGNRADEQYF. CDR3 coding DNA: TGTGCCAGCAGCTTAAGTGGTAACAGGGCTGACGAGCAGTACTTC.

This chain joins TRBV6-5 and TRBJ2-6; perhaps TRBD2 as D (5 bases). Germline loops: CDR1 MNHEY, CDR2 SVGAGI. CDR3 length: 17 residues. V dropped 0 bases and J dropped 2 bases, with 11 bases sitting between them. CDR3 sequence (DNA): TGTGCCAGCAGTTACTCGGACGGGATGGCTGGGGCCAACGTCCTGACTTTC. This encodes CASSYSDGMAGANVLTF.

The J gene is TRBJ1-5, the V gene TRBV6-5, with D possibly TRBD1 on 6 matching bases. Germline CDR1 and CDR2: MNHEY and SVGAGI. The germline V and J ends were trimmed by 6 bases and 7 bases, with 16 bases remaining between them. The CDR3 covers 14 residues. The DNA of the CDR3 is TGTGCCAGCAGACCACAGGGTACAAGACAGCCCCAGCATTTT. This sequence encodes CASRPQGTRQPQHF.

V and J are TRBV3-1 and TRBJ2-3, with unresolved D. This CDR3 is built from 16 residues. The germline V and J ends were trimmed by 0 bases and 6 bases, with 16 bases remaining between them. Per the germline V gene, CDR1 is LGHDT and CDR2 is YNNKEL (reference sequence). This CDR3 is CASSQDFVNLGDTQYF. As DNA, the CDR3 is TGTGCCAGCAGCCAAGACTTCGTAAACCTCGGCGATACGCAGTATTTT.

The chain couples TRBV10-2 to TRBJ2-1; 14 bases are shared with TRBD2. The CDR3 runs 14 residues. Germline assignment: CDR1 WSHSY and CDR2 SAAADI. The V segment lost 9 bases and the J segment 6 bases; nucleotides outside the gene matches: 4. CDR3 loop: CASQGTSGSNEQFF. CDR3 DNA: TGCGCCAGTCAGGGGACTAGCGGGAGCAATGAGCAGTTCTTC.

The V call is TRBV6-6, the J call TRBJ1-5, with no clear D. The CDR3 totals 10 residues. Germline V gene sequence: CDR1 MNHNY, CDR2 SVGAGI (reference sequence). V lost 10 bases to trimming and J lost 7 bases, with 8 bases between them. Here the CDR3 reads CATGGQPQHF. CDR3 nucleotide sequence: TGTGCCACCGGCGGACAGCCCCAGCATTTT.

The gene calls are TRBV7-8 and TRBJ2-1; 11 nucleotides match TRBD2. Trimming at V came to 5 bases and at J to 5 bases, leaving 11 bases not matched to a gene. The CDR3 length is 17 residues. Germline loops: CDR1 SGHVS, CDR2 FQNEAQ. The DNA for the CDR3 is TGTGCCAGCAGCCCCCTGAGGGGTAGCGGGGGGGACAATGAGCAGTTCTTC. Translation: CASSPLRGSGGDNEQFF.

The chain employs TRBV19 and TRBJ1-1; no firm D call. V lost 0 bases and J lost 0, with 11 bases in between. CDR3 length: 16 amino acids. The germline V gene has CDR1 LNHDA and CDR2 SQIVND (reference sequence). CDR3 loop: CASSIDRVSLNTEAFF. CDR3 bases: TGTGCCAGTAGTATAGATCGTGTCAGCTTGAACACTGAAGCTTTCTTT.

As to this clonotype: One end of the junction does not line up with germline, which may come from a read error. V gene TRBV4-1 combines with J gene TRBJ2-1, with D tentatively TRBD2 (6 bases). The CDR3 is 13 amino acids. Germline loops: CDR1 MGHRA, CDR2 YSYEKL. DNA of the CDR3: TGCGCCCGCAGCCAAGACGTACCGGGAGAGCGGTTCTTC. Translating it yields CARSQDVPGERFF.